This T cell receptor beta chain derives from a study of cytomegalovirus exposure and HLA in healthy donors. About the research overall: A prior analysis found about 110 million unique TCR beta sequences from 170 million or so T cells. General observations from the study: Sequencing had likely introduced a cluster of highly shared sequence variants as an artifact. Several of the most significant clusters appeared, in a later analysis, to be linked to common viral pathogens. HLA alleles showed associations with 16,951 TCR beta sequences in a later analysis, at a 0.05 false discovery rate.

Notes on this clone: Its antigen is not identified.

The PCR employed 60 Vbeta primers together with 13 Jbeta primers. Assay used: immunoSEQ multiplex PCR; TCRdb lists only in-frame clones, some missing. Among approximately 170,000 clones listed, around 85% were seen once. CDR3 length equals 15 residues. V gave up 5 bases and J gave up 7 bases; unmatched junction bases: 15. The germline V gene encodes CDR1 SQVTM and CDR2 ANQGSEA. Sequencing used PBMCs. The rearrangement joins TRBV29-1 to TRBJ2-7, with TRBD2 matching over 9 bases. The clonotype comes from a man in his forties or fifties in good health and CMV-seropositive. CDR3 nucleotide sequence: TGCAGCGTTAAAGGCCCTGGGCTAGCGGGAAGGGAGCAGTACTTC. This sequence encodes CSVKGPGLAGREQYF.